These T cell receptor beta chains were read from a single sample in a study of blood T cell repertoires in COVID-19. The assay was immunoSEQ multiplex PCR, and TCRdb's table has in-frame clones only and misses some. The sample carries over 130,000 clones, around 86% recorded once. Material: peripheral blood. The receptor source for this set is a woman older than 75 with acute or convalescent COVID-19. Each CDR3 is given with its conserved first and last residue. A D gene is named only where the DNA matches it firmly. Size is omitted from some rows. Given values are once, few, many or a class for expanded clones.

J	size	V	D	CDR3	DNA
TRBJ1-6	-	TRBV7-8	TRBD1	CASSLAYLQGREPNSPLHF	TGTGCCAGCAGCTTAGCTTACTTACAGGGGCGAGAACCTAATTCACCCCTCCACTTT
TRBJ1-4	-	TRBV28	TRBD1	CASSSLGQGGEKLFF	TGTGCCAGCAGTTCGCTCGGACAGGGAGGAGAAAAACTGTTTTTT
TRBJ1-4	-	TRBV2	-	CASSGLTGAQGGEKLFF	TGTGCCAGCAGTGGTTTGACAGGCGCTCAGGGTGGGGAAAAACTGTTTTTT
TRBJ2-3	-	TRBV10-1	TRBD1	CASSEDRGYGDTQYF	TGCGCCAGCAGTGAAGACAGGGGTTACGGAGATACGCAGTATTTT
TRBJ2-7	-	TRBV19	TRBD1	CASSIRQGRGEQYF	TGTGCCAGTAGTATACGACAGGGGAGAGGGGAGCAGTACTTC
TRBJ1-2	-	TRBV6-5	TRBD1	CASGPDRVLGRRTF	TGTGCCAGCGGCCCAGACAGGGTTTTAGGGCGTCGCACCTTC
TRBJ1-2	-	TRBV28	-	CASRPGQSTNYGYTF	TGTGCCAGCAGGCCCGGACAGTCAACTAACTATGGCTACACCTTC
TRBJ1-2	-	TRBV5-8	TRBD1	CASSQPNRGSGYTF	TGTGCCAGCAGCCAACCCAACAGGGGATCTGGCTACACCTTC
TRBJ2-7	once	TRBV7-2	-	CASSKNRQESTYEQYF	TGTGCCAGCAGCAAAAATCGACAGGAATCAACCTACGAGCAGTACTTC
TRBJ2-2	-	TRBV10-1	-	CASSETGNTGELFF	TGCGCCAGCAGCGAGACAGGGAACACCGGGGAGCTGTTTTTT
TRBJ2-1	-	TRBV2	-	CASTGVTEQFF	TGTGCCAGCACCGGGGTAACTGAGCAGTTCTTC
TRBJ2-7	-	TRBV27	TRBD1	CASSPGQATYEQYF	TGTGCCAGCAGTCCCGGACAGGCAACCTACGAGCAGTACTTC
TRBJ2-7	-	TRBV27	TRBD1	CASSTYRGKTYEQYF	TGTGCCAGCAGTACCTACAGGGGGAAAACCTACGAGCAGTACTTC
TRBJ2-7	once	TRBV4-1	-	CASSRTPLSWEYF	TGCGCCAGCAGCCGGACTCCGCTCTCGTGGGAGTACTTC
TRBJ1-6	-	TRBV28	TRBD1	CASRAGTGESSPLHF	TGTGCCAGCAGGGCCGGGACAGGGGAATCTTCACCCCTCCACTTT
TRBJ2-4	-	TRBV5-1	TRBD1	CASSSGQGQYF	TGCGCCAGCAGCTCGGGACAGGGTCAGTACTTC
TRBJ1-4	-	TRBV11-2	-	CASSLGRGGKLFF	TGTGCCAGCAGCTTAGGCAGGGGCGGAAAACTGTTTTTT
TRBJ2-1	once	TRBV5-1	-	CASSLDTGEQFF	TGCGCCAGCAGCTTGGATACGGGGGAGCAGTTCTTC